The rows below give T cell receptor beta chains drawn from one sample of a study of vaccination and CD4 T cells after COVID-19. MiXCR, run by TCRdb on the PCR reads, gives a single entry per CDR3 protein. The sample lists 15,000 to 20,000 distinct CDR3 sequences; 43% were seen once. These TCRs' antigens remain unknown. The sequences come from CD4+ T cells from blood, cultured in vitro, collected before SARS-CoV-2 vaccination. All receptors come from a human donor who had recovered from COVID-19. Both conserved end residues are part of each CDR3. Each record gives: V gene, D gene, clone size, J gene, CDR3 protein, CDR3 DNA. D genes are given only for firm matches. For some rows the clone size is stated as once, few or many, or as a class when expanded; others skip it.

V gene: TRBV20-1; D gene: TRBD2; clone size: few; J gene: TRBJ2-7; CDR3 protein: CSARRSSGGDYEQYF; CDR3 DNA: TGCAGTGCTAGACGCTCTAGCGGGGGAGACTACGAGCAGTACTTC
V gene: TRBV6-1; D gene: -; clone size: few; J gene: TRBJ1-1; CDR3 protein: CASKDAGRSEAFF; CDR3 DNA: TGTGCCAGCAAAGACGCAGGGAGGTCTGAAGCTTTCTTT
V gene: TRBV5-1; D gene: -; clone size: few; J gene: TRBJ1-1; CDR3 protein: CASSTNPPGRMNTEAFF; CDR3 DNA: TGCGCCAGCAGCACCAACCCTCCGGGACGGATGAACACTGAAGCTTTCTTT
V gene: TRBV7-3; D gene: -; clone size: few; J gene: TRBJ2-3; CDR3 protein: CASSPAGQVHTQYF; CDR3 DNA: TGTGCCAGCAGCCCAGCGGGACAGGTTCATACGCAGTATTTT
V gene: TRBV7-2; D gene: TRBD1; clone size: -; J gene: TRBJ2-3; CDR3 protein: CASSLGGTGSTQYF; CDR3 DNA: TGTGCCAGCAGCTTAGGCGGGACAGGGAGCACGCAGTATTTT
V gene: TRBV7-9; D gene: -; clone size: few; J gene: TRBJ1-2; CDR3 protein: CASSLGGLNYGYTF; CDR3 DNA: TGTGCCAGCAGCTTAGGTGGTCTTAACTATGGCTACACCTTC
V gene: TRBV6-5; D gene: TRBD1; clone size: few; J gene: TRBJ1-5; CDR3 protein: CASSWTGGINQPQHF; CDR3 DNA: TGTGCCAGCAGTTGGACAGGGGGGATCAATCAGCCCCAGCATTTT
V gene: TRBV18; D gene: -; clone size: -; J gene: TRBJ1-1; CDR3 protein: CASSPMGLGTEAFF; CDR3 DNA: TGTGCCAGCTCACCAATGGGGCTGGGGACTGAAGCTTTCTTT
V gene: TRBV20-1; D gene: TRBD2; clone size: few; J gene: TRBJ2-5; CDR3 protein: CSARRLAGVSRQETQYF; CDR3 DNA: TGCAGTGCTCGGAGACTAGCGGGAGTTAGCCGACAAGAGACCCAGTACTTC
V gene: TRBV7-2; D gene: -; clone size: few; J gene: TRBJ2-3; CDR3 protein: CASSGQTTDTQYF; CDR3 DNA: TGTGCCAGCAGCGGACAGACCACAGATACGCAGTATTTT
V gene: TRBV20-1; D gene: -; clone size: -; J gene: TRBJ1-2; CDR3 protein: CSATSGDYGYTF; CDR3 DNA: TGCAGTGCTACGTCAGGGGACTATGGCTACACCTTC
V gene: TRBV11-3; D gene: TRBD1; clone size: -; J gene: TRBJ1-6; CDR3 protein: CASSLGLPGLAGGDSPLHF; CDR3 DNA: TGTGCCAGCAGCTTAGGCCTCCCGGGACTAGCAGGGGGCGATTCACCCCTCCACTTT
V gene: TRBV19; D gene: -; clone size: few; J gene: TRBJ1-1; CDR3 protein: CASSPGRGGGTEAFF; CDR3 DNA: TGTGCCAGTAGTCCAGGTAGGGGAGGTGGCACTGAAGCTTTCTTT
V gene: TRBV7-9; D gene: -; clone size: -; J gene: TRBJ2-7; CDR3 protein: CASSLVSNEQYF; CDR3 DNA: TGTGCCAGCAGCTTAGTCTCGAACGAGCAGTACTTC
V gene: TRBV7-3; D gene: -; clone size: few; J gene: TRBJ1-1; CDR3 protein: CASSLNRHTEAFF; CDR3 DNA: TGTGCCAGCAGCTTAAACCGCCACACTGAAGCTTTCTTT
V gene: TRBV6-1; D gene: TRBD1; clone size: -; J gene: TRBJ1-1; CDR3 protein: CASRGGTGKNTEAFF; CDR3 DNA: TGTGCCAGCAGGGGGGGGACAGGCAAGAACACTGAAGCTTTCTTT
V gene: TRBV6-2/TRBV6-3; D gene: TRBD2; clone size: -; J gene: TRBJ2-1; CDR3 protein: CASSYSKGLAGGSYNEQFF; CDR3 DNA: TGTGCCAGCAGTTACTCGAAGGGCCTAGCGGGGGGGTCCTACAATGAGCAGTTCTTC
V gene: TRBV2; D gene: -; clone size: -; J gene: TRBJ2-7; CDR3 protein: CASGQLSYEQYF; CDR3 DNA: TGTGCCAGTGGACAGTTATCCTACGAGCAGTACTTC
V gene: TRBV28; D gene: -; clone size: -; J gene: TRBJ1-2; CDR3 protein: CASSFPNGQNYGYTF; CDR3 DNA: TGTGCCAGCAGTTTTCCCAATGGACAGAACTATGGCTACACCTTC
V gene: TRBV7-2; D gene: -; clone size: few; J gene: TRBJ2-3; CDR3 protein: CASSLDGGRSTDTQYF; CDR3 DNA: TGTGCCAGCAGCTTAGATGGGGGCCGGAGCACAGATACGCAGTATTTT
V gene: TRBV28; D gene: -; clone size: -; J gene: TRBJ1-2; CDR3 protein: CASSFRKTRGREDNYGYTF; CDR3 DNA: TGTGCCAGCAGTTTTCGAAAAACCCGGGGGCGCGAGGATAACTATGGCTACACCTTC
V gene: TRBV24-1; D gene: -; clone size: -; J gene: TRBJ2-2; CDR3 protein: CATKGRIFTGELFF; CDR3 DNA: TGTGCCACCAAAGGACGGATATTCACCGGGGAGCTGTTTTTT
V gene: TRBV5-1; D gene: -; clone size: -; J gene: TRBJ1-6; CDR3 protein: CASSFGDENSPLHF; CDR3 DNA: TGCGCCAGCAGCTTCGGGGACGAGAATTCACCCCTCCACTTT
V gene: TRBV11-2; D gene: TRBD1; clone size: -; J gene: TRBJ2-3; CDR3 protein: CASSSWTGGTDTQYF; CDR3 DNA: TGTGCCAGCAGCTCTTGGACAGGGGGTACAGATACGCAGTATTTT
V gene: TRBV21-1; D gene: -; clone size: few; J gene: TRBJ1-5; CDR3 protein: CASSKTRQGGHQPQHF; CDR3 DNA: TGTGCCAGCAGCAAGACTAGACAGGGAGGGCATCAGCCCCAGCATTTT
V gene: TRBV27; D gene: -; clone size: few; J gene: TRBJ2-3; CDR3 protein: CASSHAGTDTQYF; CDR3 DNA: TGTGCCAGCAGTCATGCAGGCACAGATACGCAGTATTTT
V gene: TRBV20-1; D gene: TRBD1; clone size: -; J gene: TRBJ1-5; CDR3 protein: CSASQGASNQPQHF; CDR3 DNA: TGCAGTGCTAGTCAGGGGGCAAGCAATCAGCCCCAGCATTTT
V gene: TRBV7-6; D gene: -; clone size: -; J gene: TRBJ2-5; CDR3 protein: CASSLIGTETQYF; CDR3 DNA: TGTGCCAGCAGCTTAATAGGAACTGAGACCCAGTACTTC
V gene: TRBV24-1; D gene: TRBD2; clone size: few; J gene: TRBJ2-5; CDR3 protein: CATSDPGTSGDPARETQYF; CDR3 DNA: TGTGCCACCAGTGATCCCGGGACTAGCGGGGACCCCGCCAGGGAGACCCAGTACTTC
V gene: TRBV6-1; D gene: -; clone size: -; J gene: TRBJ1-1; CDR3 protein: CASSETYGTEAFF; CDR3 DNA: TGTGCCAGCAGCGAGACCTATGGCACTGAAGCTTTCTTT
V gene: TRBV20-1; D gene: -; clone size: few; J gene: TRBJ1-1; CDR3 protein: CSARGAGTEAFF; CDR3 DNA: TGCAGTGCTAGGGGGGCGGGGACTGAAGCTTTCTTT
V gene: TRBV29-1; D gene: TRBD1; clone size: few; J gene: TRBJ1-2; CDR3 protein: CSVVAGGSGYTF; CDR3 DNA: TGCAGCGTTGTTGCAGGGGGAAGTGGCTACACCTTC
V gene: TRBV7-2; D gene: -; clone size: -; J gene: TRBJ1-1; CDR3 protein: CASSPGRLNTEAFF; CDR3 DNA: TGTGCCAGCAGCCCAGGACGGTTGAACACTGAAGCTTTCTTT
V gene: TRBV6-5; D gene: -; clone size: -; J gene: TRBJ1-1; CDR3 protein: CASSYSLGGNTEAFF; CDR3 DNA: TGTGCCAGCAGTTACTCCCTCGGGGGGAACACTGAAGCTTTCTTT
V gene: TRBV6-4; D gene: TRBD2; clone size: -; J gene: TRBJ2-1; CDR3 protein: CASSSGLAGAIDEQFF; CDR3 DNA: TGCGCCAGCAGCTCCGGACTAGCGGGCGCCATCGATGAGCAGTTCTTC
V gene: TRBV5-1; D gene: -; clone size: -; J gene: TRBJ1-2; CDR3 protein: CASSLVSGVGYTF; CDR3 DNA: TGCGCCAGCAGCTTGGTCTCAGGGGTCGGCTACACCTTC
V gene: TRBV6-1; D gene: TRBD1; clone size: few; J gene: TRBJ1-2; CDR3 protein: CASTLRQGGYTF; CDR3 DNA: TGTGCCAGCACCCTAAGACAGGGGGGCTACACCTTC
V gene: TRBV7-3; D gene: -; clone size: -; J gene: TRBJ2-3; CDR3 protein: CASSSRPGGTDTQYF; CDR3 DNA: TGTGCCAGCAGCTCTCGCCCCGGGGGCACAGATACGCAGTATTTT
V gene: TRBV19; D gene: TRBD1; clone size: -; J gene: TRBJ2-3; CDR3 protein: CASSMSGTGNSDTQYF; CDR3 DNA: TGTGCCAGTAGTATGTCCGGGACAGGGAATTCAGATACGCAGTATTTT
V gene: TRBV7-8; D gene: TRBD1; clone size: -; J gene: TRBJ1-2; CDR3 protein: CASTLGQGDYGYTF; CDR3 DNA: TGTGCCAGCACCCTAGGACAGGGAGACTATGGCTACACCTTC
V gene: TRBV3-1; D gene: -; clone size: once; J gene: TRBJ2-6; CDR3 protein: CASRTTGSGANVLTF; CDR3 DNA: TGTGCCAGCAGGACTACAGGGTCTGGGGCCAACGTCCTGACTTTC
V gene: TRBV4-1; D gene: -; clone size: few; J gene: TRBJ1-5; CDR3 protein: CASSHRITGINQPQHF; CDR3 DNA: TGCGCCAGCAGCCATCGCATTACAGGGATCAATCAGCCCCAGCATTTT
V gene: TRBV28; D gene: -; clone size: once; J gene: TRBJ1-6; CDR3 protein: CASRVQYNSPLHF; CDR3 DNA: TGTGCCAGCAGGGTGCAGTATAATTCACCCCTCCACTTT
V gene: TRBV7-2; D gene: -; clone size: -; J gene: TRBJ2-7; CDR3 protein: CASSLVGSSYEQYF; CDR3 DNA: TGTGCCAGCAGCTTAGTTGGCAGTTCCTACGAGCAGTACTTC
V gene: TRBV2; D gene: TRBD1; clone size: -; J gene: TRBJ1-1; CDR3 protein: CASSITGETEAFF; CDR3 DNA: TGTGCCAGCAGTATTACAGGGGAGACTGAAGCTTTCTTT
V gene: TRBV4-2; D gene: -; clone size: -; J gene: TRBJ2-3; CDR3 protein: CASSQDRGSDTQYF; CDR3 DNA: TGTGCCAGCAGCCAAGACAGGGGTTCAGATACGCAGTATTTT
V gene: TRBV6-1; D gene: TRBD1; clone size: -; J gene: TRBJ2-5; CDR3 protein: CASTSDRVGPQYF; CDR3 DNA: TGTGCCAGCACCTCGGACAGGGTAGGGCCCCAGTACTTC
V gene: TRBV24-1; D gene: -; clone size: few; J gene: TRBJ1-2; CDR3 protein: CATSDRRTANYGYTF; CDR3 DNA: TGTGCCACCAGTGATCGAAGGACAGCTAACTATGGCTACACCTTC
V gene: TRBV7-2; D gene: -; clone size: once; J gene: TRBJ2-2; CDR3 protein: CASSLAAGYTGELFF; CDR3 DNA: TGTGCCAGCAGCTTAGCAGCTGGCTACACCGGGGAGCTGTTTTTT
V gene: TRBV10-3; D gene: TRBD1; clone size: -; J gene: TRBJ1-1; CDR3 protein: CATETTQGAEAFF; CDR3 DNA: TGTGCCACCGAGACTACCCAGGGGGCGGAAGCTTTCTTT
V gene: TRBV7-2; D gene: -; clone size: few; J gene: TRBJ1-5; CDR3 protein: CASSPHANQPQHF; CDR3 DNA: TGTGCCAGCAGTCCTCATGCAAATCAGCCCCAGCATTTT
V gene: TRBV7-3; D gene: TRBD1; clone size: -; J gene: TRBJ2-3; CDR3 protein: CASSPGTGWNTQYF; CDR3 DNA: TGTGCCAGCAGCCCAGGGACAGGGTGGAATACGCAGTATTTT
V gene: TRBV27; D gene: -; clone size: -; J gene: TRBJ2-3; CDR3 protein: CASSLHRTDTQYF; CDR3 DNA: TGTGCCAGCAGTTTACACCGCACAGATACGCAGTATTTT
V gene: TRBV2; D gene: -; clone size: -; J gene: TRBJ2-7; CDR3 protein: CASSEQRYEQYF; CDR3 DNA: TGTGCCAGCAGTGAACAGCGCTACGAGCAGTACTTC
V gene: TRBV11-2; D gene: TRBD2; clone size: -; J gene: TRBJ2-5; CDR3 protein: CASSRLAGGRQETQYF; CDR3 DNA: TGTGCCAGCAGCCGACTAGCGGGGGGTAGGCAAGAGACCCAGTACTTC
V gene: TRBV10-3; D gene: TRBD2; clone size: -; J gene: TRBJ2-1; CDR3 protein: CAISLQHPGLAGAYDILPYNEQFF; CDR3 DNA: TGTGCCATCAGTCTCCAACACCCCGGGCTAGCGGGGGCGTACGACATCCTTCCCTACAATGAGCAGTTCTTC